Below are 30 T cell receptor beta chains sequenced from a single sample in a study of regulatory T cells in long-lasting Graves disease. For TCR beta, libraries came from iRepertoire HTBI primers and Arm-PCR of CDR3 regions. A single record per CDR3 protein comes from TCRdb applying MiXCR to the multiplex PCR reads. The sample holds 400,000 or so distinct CDR3 sequences, around 20% seen once. Time point defined: persistent/refractory GD, antithyroid drugs over 5 years with positive TRAb. Construction of the TCR library relied on RNA isolated from PBMCs. The source was peripheral blood mononuclear cells (PBMCs), collected when the disease was refractory, from a patient treated with antithyroid drugs. These receptor sequences come from a female donor with Graves disease.

With regard to this clonotype: Given a much more abundant clone one base away, this may be a read error. The chain couples TRBV6-1 to TRBJ1-6, with D possibly TRBD1 on 6 matching bases. The CDR3 runs to 14 residues. The germline gives CDR1 MNHNS, CDR2 SASEGT. CDR3 sequence: CGTTAGGARSPLHF. CDR3 bases: TGTGGCACCACAGCGGGGGGCGCCCGGTCACCCCTCCACTTT.

This clonotype was seen more than once but under ten times. The chain carries TRBV7-9 and TRBJ2-7, with D maybe TRBD1 (5 bases). V lost 1 base and J lost 3, with 10 bases in between. The CDR3 totals 14 residues. CDR1 and CDR2 from the germline V gene are SEHNR and FQNEAQ (reference sequence). This CDR3 reads CASSLVRDRYEQYF. As DNA, the CDR3 is TGTGCCAGCAGCTTAGTCAGGGATCGCTACGAGCAGTACTTC.

The rearrangement uses TRBV6-5 and TRBJ1-3; D is possibly TRBD1 (5 bases). CDR3 size: 15 residues. The V end was cut by 2 bases, the J end by 8 bases, with 16 bases between. Germline V gives CDR1 MNHEY, CDR2 SVGAGI. The CDR3 DNA follows: TGTGCCAGCAGTTACCTCGACAAGGGGTCGTACACCATATATTTT. It yields the protein CASSYLDKGSYTIYF.

There are a few counts of this clonotype. The V gene is TRBV6-5, the J gene TRBJ1-5; D is undetermined. CDR3 length: 16 amino acids. Germline-derived CDR1 and CDR2 are MNHEY and SVGAGI. Trimming pared 4 bases from V and 3 bases from J, leaving 16 bases between. CDR3 sequence: CASSSTARTPNQPQHF. The CDR3 nucleotides are TGTGCCAGCAGTTCCACCGCCAGGACGCCCAATCAGCCCCAGCATTTT.

This clonotype has just a few counts. V usage is TRBV20-1 and J usage is TRBJ2-7; 8 positions agree with TRBD2. The CDR3 consists of 14 residues. Germline lookup yields CDR1 DFQATT and CDR2 SNEGSKA (reference sequence). Trimming removed 5 bases from V and 3 bases from J; junction bases left unmatched: 9. CDR3 protein: CSALPTSGSYEQYF. The CDR3 nucleotides read TGCAGTGCTCTTCCCACTAGCGGAAGCTACGAGCAGTACTTC.

The chain recombines TRBV19 with TRBJ1-2, with D tentatively TRBD1 (5 bases). The length of the CDR3 is 14 residues. CDR1 is LNHDA, CDR2 SQIVND, per germline (reference sequence). V dropped 4 bases and J dropped 5 bases, with 14 bases sitting between them. The CDR3 DNA is TGTGCCAGTAGTACTAAAGGGGCCGTATATGGCTACACCTTC. It yields the protein CASSTKGAVYGYTF.

The table lists this clonotype with many counts. The V call is TRBV28, the J call TRBJ1-1; D is perhaps TRBD1 (5 bases). Germline CDR1 MDHEN, CDR2 SYDVKM. The CDR3 is 16 amino acids. V lost 2 bases, J lost 0 bases, and 13 bases lay in between. In DNA form, the CDR3 reads TGTGCCAGCAGTTTAGCAGGGCTGGGAATGAACACTGAAGCTTTCTTT. As protein: CASSLAGLGMNTEAFF.

The chain links TRBV9 to TRBJ2-5; D might be TRBD1 (6 bases). CDR1 and CDR2 (germline): SGDLS, YYNGEE. The CDR3 sequence is 15 residues long. V shed 4 bases and J shed 2 bases, with 15 bases lying between them. CDR3 sequence (DNA): TGTGCCAGCAGCCCCTGGCCCGGACAGCAAGAGACCCAGTACTTC. Its translation: CASSPWPGQQETQYF.

This clonotype was observed a few times. The junction does not match germline at one end; this may be a read error. The chain employs TRBV7-7 and TRBJ2-7; 10 bases match TRBD2. CDR1 SSHAT and CDR2 FNYEAQ come from the germline V gene (reference sequence). The length of the CDR3 is 13 residues. In DNA, the CDR3 is TGTGCTAGCAGCTTAGCGGGAGGTTCGCCGCAGTACTTC. Translation: CASSLAGGSPQYF.

This clonotype was counted at least ten times. The chain has TRBV7-8 and TRBJ1-5; the D is unclear. V was cut by 2 bases and J by 1 base, with 9 bases left in between. Germline CDR1 and CDR2: SGHVS and FQNEAQ. CDR3 size: 15 residues. The CDR3 DNA is TGTGCCAGCAGCTTATTTGATCTGAGCAATCAGCCCCAGCATTTT. This sequence encodes CASSLFDLSNQPQHF. The entire variable domain, with the rest obtained from reference TRBV7-8 and TRBJ1-5, is as follows: GAGVSQSPRYKVAKRGQDVALRCDPISGHVSLFWYQQALGQGPEFLTYFQNEAQLDKSGLPSDRFFAERPEGSVSTLKIQRTQQEDSAVYLCASSLFDLSNQPQHFGDGTRLSIL.

On this clonotype itself: A much larger clone differs from this one at a single base, so this may be a read error. In nucleotides, the CDR3 is TGCAGTGCTAGCAGGACGATCCAAGAGACCCAGTACTTC. Translated, it gives CSASRTIQETQYF. The rearrangement uses TRBV20-1 and TRBJ2-5, with unresolved D. The CDR3 is 13 residues long. Deletions cut 3 bases from V and 1 base from J, with 9 bases between. Looked up from germline, CDR1 is DFQATT and CDR2 is SNEGSKA (reference sequence).

The chain links TRBV24-1 to TRBJ2-2; the D is unclear. With 2 bases removed from V and 6 bases from J, the gap between germline ends came to 9 bases. This CDR3 has 14 amino acids. Germline V gives CDR1 KGHDR, CDR2 SFDVKD. DNA of the CDR3: TGTGCCACCAGTGATTGGGCCGAACCCGGGGAGCTGTTTTTT. It specifies CATSDWAEPGELFF.

For this clonotype: Being one base from a much bigger clone, this may be a read error. The chain has TRBV12-3 or TRBV12-4 and TRBJ2-3, with D maybe TRBD2 (6 bases). This CDR3 has 16 amino acids. The CDR3: CASTARGTTAEDTRYF. The CDR3 DNA reads as TGTGCCAGCACCGCACGGGGGACCACAGCCGAAGATACGCGGTATTTT.

In its sample, this clonotype was seen many times. V is TRBV12-3 or TRBV12-4 and J is TRBJ2-6; 7 nucleotides match TRBD1. There are 17 residues in the CDR3. The V gene end was trimmed by 6 bases and the J gene end by 2 bases; junction bases not matched to a gene: 10. The CDR3: CASSYKTGSPGANVLTF. CDR3 DNA sequence: TGTGCCAGCAGCTATAAGACAGGGTCTCCTGGGGCCAACGTCCTGACTTTC.

Only a few counts were recorded for this clonotype. V and J are TRBV18 and TRBJ1-2, with D tentatively TRBD1 (5 bases). Per the germline V gene, CDR1 is KGHSH and CDR2 is LQKENI. The length of the CDR3 is 14 residues. The germline V and J ends were trimmed by 2 bases and 4 bases, with 11 bases remaining between them. The CDR3 loop reads CASSPSQGAYGYTF. CDR3 DNA sequence: TGTGCCAGCTCACCAAGCCAGGGCGCCTATGGCTACACCTTC.

This clonotype appeared many times. The V gene is TRBV12-3 or TRBV12-4, the J gene TRBJ2-7; perhaps TRBD2 as D (5 bases). The CDR3 sequence is 12 residues long. Trimming took 5 bases from V and 4 from J, leaving 9 bases between them. The CDR3 nucleotides are TGTGCCAGCAGTGGCGCGGGTTACGAGCAGTACTTC. It codes for CASSGAGYEQYF.

A remark on this clonotype: A much larger clone lies one base from this, so it may be a read error. The chain employs TRBV18 and TRBJ1-2; no firm D call. This CDR3 has 14 residues. The germline V and J ends were trimmed by 1 base and 12 bases, with 18 bases remaining between them. Germline V gives CDR1 KGHSH, CDR2 LQKENI. The CDR3 is CASSPLDPPMGHTF. DNA for the CDR3: TGTGCCAGCTCACCACTCGATCCGCCGATGGGTCACACCTTC. Based on the CDR3 plus reference TRBV18 and TRBJ1-2, the full variable domain is NAGVMQNPRHLVRRRGQEARLRCSPMKGHSHVYWYRQLPEEGLKFMVYLQKENIIDESGMPKERFSAEFPKEGPSILRIQQVVRGDSAAYFCASSPLDPPMGHTFGSGTRLTVV.

Only a few counts were recorded for this clonotype. The rearrangement links TRBV20-1 to TRBJ1-5; D is uncertain. Trimming stripped 0 bases from V and 5 bases from J, with 8 bases between. The CDR3 runs to 13 residues. Germline-derived CDR1 and CDR2 are DFQATT and SNEGSKA (reference sequence). CDR3 bases: TGCAGTGCTAGAGAGGTAGAAGATCAGCCCCAGCATTTT. It codes for CSAREVEDQPQHF.

This clonotype was found a few times. The rearrangement links TRBV20-1 to TRBJ2-7; 8 positions match TRBD2. The CDR3 totals 15 residues. V lost 3 bases, J lost 3 bases, and 10 bases stayed unmatched. CDR1 is DFQATT and CDR2 is SNEGSKA in the germline V gene (reference sequence). The CDR3 region is CSARDIAGRLYEQYF. The CDR3 DNA is TGCAGTGCTAGGGACATAGCGGGAAGACTCTACGAGCAGTACTTC.

This clonotype was counted a few times. CDR3 amino acids: CSARDITGTLELFF. The CDR3 nucleotides read TGCAGTGCTAGAGATATCACCGGGACATTGGAGCTGTTTTTT. V is TRBV20-1 and J is TRBJ2-2; D possibly corresponds to TRBD1 (6 bases). The germline V gene has CDR1 DFQATT and CDR2 SNEGSKA (reference sequence). This CDR3 comprises 14 residues. With 0 bases removed from V and 10 bases from J, the gap between germline ends came to 15 bases.

The CDR3 sequence: CSADRGGEAFF. CDR3 coding DNA: TGCAGTGCTGACAGGGGGGGAGAAGCTTTCTTT. The chain links TRBV20-1 to TRBJ1-1; 9 nucleotides match TRBD1. The CDR3 is 11 residues long. Trimming at V came to 5 bases and at J to 8 bases, leaving 3 bases not matched to a gene. Germline CDR1 is DFQATT and CDR2 is SNEGSKA (reference sequence).

Comments on this clonotype: A much larger clone differs by one base, so this may be a read error. This chain joins TRBV3-1 and TRBJ2-2; weak D call: TRBD2 (5 bases). This CDR3 spans 13 amino acids. Looked up from germline, CDR1 is LGHDT and CDR2 is YNNKEL (reference sequence). The CDR3 DNA reads TGTGCCAGCAGCCAGGCAGTGGCCGGGAAGCTGTTTTTT. Residues: CASSQAVAGKLFF.

This clonotype was recorded a few times. The V call is TRBV28, the J call TRBJ2-2, with D tentatively TRBD1 or TRBD2 (5 bases each). The CDR3 spans 14 residues. CDR1 and CDR2 from the germline V gene are MDHEN and SYDVKM. Trimming removed 3 bases at V and 7 bases at J, with 12 bases between. The CDR3 DNA is TGTGCCAGCAGTTTCCAGGGTAGCGACGGGGAGCTGTTTTTT. The encoded protein is CASSFQGSDGELFF.

V gene TRBV29-1 combines with J gene TRBJ1-3; D is uncertain. From germline, CDR1 is SQVTM and CDR2 ANQGSEA. CDR3 length: 14 residues. V lost 6 bases to trimming and J lost 0 bases, with 12 bases between them. The CDR3 nucleotides read TGCAGCGTCGCCCCGGGTCTCTCTGGAAACACCATATATTTT. Translation gives CSVAPGLSGNTIYF. The whole variable domain, filled in from reference TRBV29-1 and TRBJ1-3, reads SAVISQKPSRDICQRGTSLTIQCQVDSQVTMMFWYRQQPGQSLTLIATANQGSEATYESGFVIDKFPISRPNLTFSTLTVSNMSPEDSSIYLCSVAPGLSGNTIYFGEGSWLTVV.

To note about this clonotype: This may be a read error: a much more frequent sequence differs by one nucleotide. This chain connects TRBV28 to TRBJ1-1, with a weak D call TRBD1 (5 bases). Germline assignment: CDR1 MDHEN and CDR2 SYDVKM. CDR3 size: 15 residues. V shed 3 bases and J shed 2 bases, with 13 bases lying between them. In nucleotides, the CDR3 is TGTGCCAGCAGTTTGGGGGACCCACTTAACACTGAAGCTTTCTTT. It specifies CASSLGDPLNTEAFF. The full variable domain, its missing parts supplied by reference TRBV28 and TRBJ1-1, is DVKVTQSSRYLVKRTGEKVFLECVQDMDHENMFWYRQDPGLGLRLIYFSYDVKMKEKGDIPEGYSVSREKKERFSLILESASTNQTSMYLCASSLGDPLNTEAFFGQGTRLTVV.

The chain links TRBV20-1 to TRBJ2-7, with D perhaps TRBD1 (5 bases). Between the trimmed V and J ends, which lost 4 bases and 0 bases, there was a span of 10 bases. The length of the CDR3 is 13 residues. The germline CDR1 and CDR2 sequences are DFQATT and SNEGSKA (reference sequence). For the CDR3, the DNA is TGCAGTGCTACCGACAGACTCTCCTACGAGCAGTACTTC. It codes for CSATDRLSYEQYF.

This clonotype showed up just a few times. The chain is built from TRBV27 and TRBJ2-7; 15 positions agree with TRBD2. Unmatched junction bases numbered 16, after V lost 3 bases and J lost 7 bases. This CDR3 has 19 residues. Germline V CDR1 and CDR2: MNHEY, SMNVEV (reference sequence). The CDR3 sequence is CASSFPGLAGGPGALEQYF. DNA for the CDR3: TGTGCCAGCAGTTTCCCTGGACTAGCGGGAGGGCCCGGGGCGTTGGAGCAGTACTTC.

This clonotype was observed at least ten times. The V gene is TRBV11-3, the J gene TRBJ2-5; 8 nucleotides line up with TRBD1. This CDR3 is built from 13 residues. Germline CDR1 is SGHNT and CDR2 is YENEEA. J was trimmed by 5 bases and V by 3 bases; bases with no gene match: 2. The CDR3 bases are TGTGCCAGCAGCTTCACAGGGGGTGAGACCCAGTACTTC. This codes for CASSFTGGETQYF.

In its sample, this clonotype was seen many times. The V gene is TRBV7-9, the J gene TRBJ2-5, with 7 nucleotides matching TRBD1. The CDR3 extends over 16 amino acids. Trimming removed 5 bases from V and 5 bases from J; junction bases left unmatched: 14. Germline CDR1 reads SEHNR; CDR2 reads FQNEAQ (reference sequence). CDR3 DNA: TGTGCCAGCAGCCCGCCGTTCTCACAGGGGATGGAGACCCAGTACTTC. It encodes CASSPPFSQGMETQYF.

J is TRBJ2-5 and V is TRBV3-1; maybe TRBD2 (6 bases). The CDR3 is 15 residues long. The germline CDR1 and CDR2 sequences are LGHDT and YNNKEL (reference sequence). Trimming left V 0 bases short and J 2 bases short, with 10 bases between. The CDR3 reads CASSQEGGPQETQYF. CDR3 in DNA: TGTGCCAGCAGCCAAGAGGGGGGACCACAAGAGACCCAGTACTTC.